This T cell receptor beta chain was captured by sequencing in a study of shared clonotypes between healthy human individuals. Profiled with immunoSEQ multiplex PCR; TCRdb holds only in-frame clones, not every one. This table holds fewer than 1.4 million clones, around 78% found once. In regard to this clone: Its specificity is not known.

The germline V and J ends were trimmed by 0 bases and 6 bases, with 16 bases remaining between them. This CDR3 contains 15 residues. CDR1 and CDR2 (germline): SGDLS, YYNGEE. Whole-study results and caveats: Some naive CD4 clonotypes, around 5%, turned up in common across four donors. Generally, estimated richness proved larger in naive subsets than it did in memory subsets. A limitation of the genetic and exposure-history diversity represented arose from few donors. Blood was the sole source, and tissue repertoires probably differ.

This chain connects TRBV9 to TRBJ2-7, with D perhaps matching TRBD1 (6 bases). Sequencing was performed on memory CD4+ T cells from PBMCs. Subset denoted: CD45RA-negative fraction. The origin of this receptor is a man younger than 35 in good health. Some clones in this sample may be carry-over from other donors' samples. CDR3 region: CASSVGDTSGLEQYF. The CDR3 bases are TGTGCCAGCAGCGTAGGGGACACGTCAGGCCTCGAGCAGTACTTC.